This TCR beta chain appears in the sequencing data of a study of low-dose radiotherapy and immunotherapy resistance in tumors. As for the study in general: On an every-two-weeks schedule, patients received intravenous nivolumab 240 mg, along with ipilimumab 1 mg/kg every six weeks.

The V gene's germline CDR1 is SGHAT and CDR2 FQNNGV. V shed 5 bases, J shed 4 bases, and the junction held 11 bases outside the gene matches. The CDR3 totals 15 residues. This clonotype appeared many times. Time point denoted: after trial treatment. Treatment here: LDRT plus nivolumab, ipilimumab, low-dose cyclophosphamide and aspirin (RACIN trial). Primers used for first-strand cDNA, a TRAV- and TRBV-specific set, covered both alpha and beta chains. The TCRs were subjected to amplification over roughly 18 PCR cycles employing a constant-region primer in conjunction with a V-primer adapter. Each CDR3 protein is one row after TCRdb ran MiXCR on the reads. The table has some 100,000 distinct CDR3 sequences, 20% to 25% seen once; the top ten hold roughly 3.9%.

This material consisted of PBMCs, taken after low-dose radiotherapy plus immunotherapy. J is TRBJ2-7 and V is TRBV11-2; 7 nucleotides line up with TRBD2. This TCR was recovered from a male donor with prostate cancer. The CDR3 DNA reads as TGTGCCAGCAGCCCCCTGGCTGGGAGGGAATACGAGCAGTACTTC. Protein sequence: CASSPLAGREYEQYF.